The T cell receptor beta chain described here comes from a study of OX40 agonist ivuxolimab in advanced cancers. Sequenced by immunoSEQ multiplex PCR; TCRdb stores in-frame clones only, minus some. The sample has tens of thousands of clones, about four fifths seen once. Trimming left V 0 bases short and J 7 bases short, with 9 bases between. The V gene's germline CDR1 is GTSNPN and CDR2 SVGIG (reference sequence). The CDR3 extends over 12 amino acids. This clone was picked up a small number of times. The TCR comes from an adult with an advanced solid tumor such as melanoma, head and neck, liver or kidney cancer. The sample consisted of CD4+ or CD8+ T cells sorted from blood, taken in a trial of the OX40 agonist ivuxolimab. This rearrangement joins TRBV30 to TRBJ1-1; D is unresolved. The CDR3 loop is CAWSVLSSEAFF. The CDR3 DNA is TGTGCCTGGAGTGTACTAAGTAGTGAAGCTTTCTTT.